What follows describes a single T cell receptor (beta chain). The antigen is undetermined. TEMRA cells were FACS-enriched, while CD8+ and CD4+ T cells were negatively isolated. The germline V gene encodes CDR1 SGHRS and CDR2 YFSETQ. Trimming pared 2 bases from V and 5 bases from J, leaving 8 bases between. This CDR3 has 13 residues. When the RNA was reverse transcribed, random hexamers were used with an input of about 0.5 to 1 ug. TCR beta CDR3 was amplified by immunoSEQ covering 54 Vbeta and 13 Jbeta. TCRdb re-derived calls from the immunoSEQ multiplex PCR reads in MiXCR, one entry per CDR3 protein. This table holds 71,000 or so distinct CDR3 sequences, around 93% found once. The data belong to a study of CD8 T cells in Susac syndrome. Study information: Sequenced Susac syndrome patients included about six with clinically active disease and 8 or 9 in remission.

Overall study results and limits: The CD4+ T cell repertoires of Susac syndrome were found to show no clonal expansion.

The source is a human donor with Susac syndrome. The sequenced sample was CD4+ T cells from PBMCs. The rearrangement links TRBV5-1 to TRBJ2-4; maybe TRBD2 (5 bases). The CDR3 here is CASSFEGENIQYF. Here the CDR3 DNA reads TGCGCCAGCAGCTTCGAGGGAGAAAACATTCAGTACTTC. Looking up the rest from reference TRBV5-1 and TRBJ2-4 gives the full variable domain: KAGVTQTPRYLIKTRGQQVTLSCSPISGHRSVSWYQQTPGQGLQFLFEYFSETQRNKGNFPGRFSGRQFSNSRSEMNVSTLELGDSALYLCASSFEGENIQYFGAGTRLSVL.